These 32 T cell receptor beta chains originate from one sample sequenced in a study of cytomegalovirus exposure and HLA in healthy donors. The PCR made use of 60 Vbeta and 13 Jbeta primers. TCRdb keeps only in-frame clones here, not all; method: immunoSEQ multiplex PCR. The data show about 120,000 clones, with roughly a tenth seen just once and roughly 3% held by the top ten. The sequenced sample consisted of PBMCs. The receptors originated from a man under 40 in good health and CMV-seronegative.

The chain uses TRBV13 and TRBJ2-1, with D hard to call. V was clipped by 2 bases and J by 0 bases, with 11 bases between them. This CDR3 region has 16 residues. Germline CDR1 and CDR2: PRHDT and FYEKMQ (reference sequence). The CDR3 DNA reads as TGTGCCAGCAGCTTAATATCTCTAAACTCCTACAATGAGCAGTTCTTC. This codes for CASSLISLNSYNEQFF.

The chain links TRBV19 to TRBJ2-3; D is possibly TRBD2 (5 bases). CDR1 and CDR2 from the germline V gene are LNHDA and SQIVND (reference sequence). V was pared by 5 bases and J by 5 bases, with 11 bases between. The CDR3 runs 13 residues. CDR3 nucleotide sequence: TGTGCCAGTAGTGAAGCCGAGGGAGATACGCAGTATTTT. This codes for CASSEAEGDTQYF. Using reference TRBV19 and TRBJ2-3 for the parts outside the CDR3, the full variable domain is DGGITQSPKYLFRKEGQNVTLSCEQNLNHDAMYWYRQDPGQGLRLIYYSQIVNDFQKGDIAEGYSVSREKKESFPLTVTSAQKNPTAFYLCASSEAEGDTQYFGPGTRLTVL.

This chain joins TRBV6-5 and TRBJ2-4; 8 bases match TRBD1. The CDR3 covers 16 residues. The V gene's germline CDR1 is MNHEY and CDR2 SVGAGI. The trim removed 0 bases at V and 4 bases at J, leaving 5 bases unmatched. CDR3 sequence reads: CASSYSIGTGKNIQYF. The CDR3 DNA is TGTGCCAGCAGTTACTCGATCGGGACAGGAAAAAACATTCAGTACTTC.

There are a few counts of this clone. The chain combines TRBV30 with TRBJ2-7; 9 nucleotides line up with TRBD1. V gave up 3 bases and J gave up 6 bases; unmatched junction bases: 12. The CDR3 extends over 15 amino acids. Germline CDR1 and CDR2: GTSNPN and SVGIG (reference sequence). Here the CDR3 DNA reads TGTGCCTGGAGCCCGGGCCCCACAGGGGGCGGCGAGCAGTACTTC. Its translation: CAWSPGPTGGGEQYF.

This clone showed up just a few times. Germline and junction disagree at one end, which may indicate a read error. This chain links TRBV7-7 with TRBJ2-5; D is uncertain. This CDR3 has 13 residues. Germline V gene data show CDR1 as SSHAT and CDR2 as FNYEAQ (reference sequence). CDR3 bases: TGTGCTAGCAGCTTAAGGCTGCGGGAGACCCAGTACTTC. This gives the protein CASSLRLRETQYF.

This chain connects TRBV7-9 to TRBJ2-5, with 12 bases matching TRBD2. The CDR3 consists of 17 residues. With V trimmed by 1 base and J by 4 bases, 7 bases remained unmatched. Germline CDR1 reads SEHNR; CDR2 reads FQNEAQ (reference sequence). CDR3: CASSLGLAGGPSETQYF. The CDR3 coding sequence is TGTGCCAGCAGCTTAGGGCTAGCGGGAGGGCCCTCAGAGACCCAGTACTTC.

This chain connects TRBV9 to TRBJ1-4; 10 bases fit TRBD1. The CDR3 has 16 residues. Trimming at V came to 3 bases and at J to 7 bases, leaving 9 bases not matched to a gene. Germline-derived CDR1 and CDR2 are SGDLS and YYNGEE. The CDR3 DNA sequence: TGTGCCAGCAGCGGCGTGACGGGACAGGGGAGTGAAAAACTGTTTTTT. Its translation: CASSGVTGQGSEKLFF.

This clone appeared a few times. The chain has TRBV28 and TRBJ2-7; TRBD1 matches at 7 bases. V lost 5 bases to trimming and J lost 4 bases; unmatched junction nucleotides: 11. The CDR3 spans 15 residues. The germline CDR1 and CDR2 sequences are MDHEN and SYDVKM. DNA for the CDR3: TGTGCCAGCAGTCACCGAGGGGGCAAAGGTTACGAGCAGTACTTC. This translates into CASSHRGGKGYEQYF. Based on the CDR3 plus reference TRBV28 and TRBJ2-7, the full variable domain is DVKVTQSSRYLVKRTGEKVFLECVQDMDHENMFWYRQDPGLGLRLIYFSYDVKMKEKGDIPEGYSVSREKKERFSLILESASTNQTSMYLCASSHRGGKGYEQYFGPGTRLTVT.

The rearrangement links TRBV7-3 to TRBJ1-5; a possible D gene is TRBD1 (5 bases). CDR1 SGHTA and CDR2 FQGTGA come from the germline V gene. There are 13 residues in the CDR3. Deletions cut 8 bases from V and 3 bases from J, with 11 bases between. The CDR3 region has the DNA TGTGCCAGCGCAAGGGGAATCAATCAGCCCCAGCATTTT. This encodes CASARGINQPQHF.

On this clone itself: At one of its ends the junction is not consistent with the germline gene, which may arise from a read error. The V gene is TRBV4-1, the J gene TRBJ1-2; D uncertain. CDR1 is MGHRA and CDR2 is YSYEKL in the germline V gene. The CDR3 spans 14 residues. CDR3 sequence reads: CASSQDPRNYGCTF. The CDR3 bases are TGCGCCAGCAGCCAAGATCCACGGAACTATGGCTGCACCTTC.

This clone was found a few times. CDR3 in DNA: TGTGCCAGCAGCGTCTACCAAGAGACCCAGTACTTC. Its protein product is CASSVYQETQYF. This chain joins TRBV7-9 and TRBJ2-5; D unresolved. Trimming took 5 bases from V and 0 from J, leaving 4 bases between them. The CDR3 contains 12 residues. Germline CDR1 reads SEHNR; CDR2 reads FQNEAQ (reference sequence).

This clone came up a few times. V usage is TRBV19 and J usage is TRBJ2-4, with 7 bases fitting TRBD1. Germline CDR1 reads LNHDA; CDR2 reads SQIVND (reference sequence). This CDR3 contains 12 residues. J lost 15 bases, V lost 4 bases, and 9 bases had no gene match. This CDR3 is CASSTKTGVRYF. The CDR3 coding sequence is TGTGCCAGTAGTACCAAAACAGGGGTGCGGTACTTC.

The J gene is TRBJ2-7, the V gene TRBV19; TRBD1 is a possible D gene (6 bases). Trimming removed 6 bases at V and 6 bases at J, with 18 bases between. This CDR3 contains 14 residues. Germline V CDR1 and CDR2: LNHDA, SQIVND (reference sequence). CDR3 sequence (DNA): TGTGCCAGTAGAGGGGGACGCAAGGGAGTCGAGCAGTACTTC. It codes for CASRGGRKGVEQYF.

V is TRBV30 and J is TRBJ2-2; tentative D call: TRBD1 (5 bases). Between the trimmed V and J ends, which lost 4 bases and 4 bases, there was a span of 10 bases. This CDR3 has 13 amino acids. From germline, CDR1 is GTSNPN and CDR2 SVGIG (reference sequence). This CDR3 reads CAWIMGLTGELFF. The CDR3 nucleotides are TGTGCCTGGATCATGGGGCTCACCGGGGAGCTGTTTTTT.

The V gene is TRBV5-1, the J gene TRBJ2-3; D is possibly TRBD1 (5 bases). V was trimmed by 5 bases and J by 1 base, leaving 8 bases between them. CDR3 length: 13 amino acids. Germline CDR1 and CDR2: SGHRS and YFSETQ. The CDR3 DNA is TGCGCCAGCAGTGTACAGGGCACAGATACGCAGTATTTT. This sequence encodes CASSVQGTDTQYF.

CDR3 sequence reads: CASSRVGEGGPTQPQHF. Here the CDR3 DNA reads TGTGCCAGCAGCCGTGTTGGGGAGGGGGGGCCCACACAGCCCCAGCATTTT. The gene calls are TRBV7-9 and TRBJ1-5; TRBD1 might be the D (6 bases). Trimming cost V 5 bases and J 7 bases, with 24 bases left between them. The CDR3 is 17 residues long. The germline V gene encodes CDR1 SEHNR and CDR2 FQNEAQ (reference sequence).

This chain joins TRBV30 and TRBJ2-3; 8 nucleotides match TRBD2. Trimming took 1 base from V and 5 from J; bases not matched to a gene: 5. This CDR3 is built from 14 residues. The germline V gene has CDR1 GTSNPN and CDR2 SVGIG (reference sequence). The CDR3 loop reads CAWSELAGRDTQYF. DNA for the CDR3: TGTGCCTGGAGTGAGTTAGCGGGGAGAGATACGCAGTATTTT.

This clone has more than one count but fewer than ten. The chain joins TRBV19 to TRBJ1-5, with 7 bases matching TRBD1. There are 15 residues in the CDR3. Germline-derived CDR1 and CDR2 are LNHDA and SQIVND (reference sequence). The J segment lost 1 base and the V segment lost 7 bases, leaving 7 bases of the junction unmatched. CDR3 sequence reads: CASKKGQQSNQPQHF. The CDR3 nucleotides read TGTGCCAGTAAGAAGGGACAGCAAAGCAATCAGCCCCAGCATTTT. The variable domain in full, with the rest retrieved from reference TRBV19 and TRBJ1-5, is DGGITQSPKYLFRKEGQNVTLSCEQNLNHDAMYWYRQDPGQGLRLIYYSQIVNDFQKGDIAEGYSVSREKKESFPLTVTSAQKNPTAFYLCASKKGQQSNQPQHFGDGTRLSIL.

Notes on this clone: The sample has other DNA sequences that encode this CDR3 too. The V call is TRBV6-1, the J call TRBJ1-5, with TRBD1 matching 9 bases. Germline CDR1 and CDR2: MNHNS and SASEGT. CDR3 size: 16 residues. Trimming took 3 bases from V and 0 from J; bases not matched to a gene: 3. CDR3 sequence: CASSEGQGYSNQPQHF. The CDR3 nucleotides are TGTGCCAGCAGTGAGGGACAGGGTTATAGCAATCAGCCCCAGCATTTT.

This clone has a handful of counts. This chain links TRBV14 with TRBJ2-5, with 7 positions matching TRBD1. Germline-derived CDR1 and CDR2 are SGHDN and FVKESK. The trim removed 1 base at V and 13 bases at J, leaving 6 bases unmatched. The CDR3 contains 12 residues. In DNA form, the CDR3 reads TGTGCCAGCAGCCAAGGAGGGAGACAGGGGTACTTC. Translating gives CASSQGGRQGYF. Supplemented by reference TRBV14 and TRBJ2-5, the full variable domain reads EAGVTQFPSHSVIEKGQTVTLRCDPISGHDNLYWYRRVMGKEIKFLLHFVKESKQDESGMPNNRFLAERTGGTYSTLKVQPAELEDSGVYFCASSQGGRQGYFGPGTRLLVL.

The rearrangement joins TRBV5-1 to TRBJ1-1, with 9 bases lining up with TRBD1. Germline-derived CDR1 and CDR2 are SGHRS and YFSETQ. The CDR3 has 15 amino acids. After removal of 4 bases from V and 1 base from J, the junction contained 5 bases not matched to a gene. CDR3 coding DNA: TGCGCCAGCAGCGATGGGGACAGGGCGAACACTGAAGCTTTCTTT. This codes for CASSDGDRANTEAFF.

The CDR3 loop is CASRDMSEKLFF. CDR3 coding DNA: TGTGCCAGCAGGGACATGAGTGAAAAACTGTTTTTT. The V call is TRBV28, the J call TRBJ1-4, with D perhaps matching TRBD1 (5 bases). V dropped 6 bases and J dropped 7 bases, with 9 bases sitting between them. Germline V gene lookup returns CDR1 MDHEN and CDR2 SYDVKM. This CDR3 is 12 amino acids long.

This chain links TRBV19 with TRBJ2-7; 7 nucleotides agree with TRBD2. Unmatched junction bases numbered 6, after V lost 8 bases and J lost 2 bases. The CDR3 consists of 13 residues. In germline, CDR1 is LNHDA, CDR2 SQIVND (reference sequence). CDR3 loop: CASASSGTYEQYF. DNA of the CDR3: TGTGCCAGTGCCTCTAGCGGTACCTACGAGCAGTACTTC. The entire variable domain, with the rest obtained from reference TRBV19 and TRBJ2-7, is as follows: DGGITQSPKYLFRKEGQNVTLSCEQNLNHDAMYWYRQDPGQGLRLIYYSQIVNDFQKGDIAEGYSVSREKKESFPLTVTSAQKNPTAFYLCASASSGTYEQYFGPGTRLTVT.

This clone has a handful of counts. The V and J genes are TRBV30 and TRBJ1-1, with D perhaps matching TRBD1 (5 bases). The germline gives CDR1 GTSNPN, CDR2 SVGIG (reference sequence). The CDR3 has 12 residues. The ends were cut back, 4 bases at V and 6 bases at J, with 12 bases in the middle. The CDR3 DNA reads as TGTGCCTGGAACCGGGGGAGGGCTGAAGCTTTCTTT. Translation: CAWNRGRAEAFF.

The genes are TRBV10-2 and TRBJ2-3; the match to TRBD1 covers 7 bases. CDR3 size: 15 residues. CDR1 is WSHSY, CDR2 SAAADI, per germline. Losses at the gene ends were 6 bases for V and 1 base for J; bases not matched to a gene: 7. The CDR3 region is CASSPDRDGTDTQYF. The CDR3 region has the DNA TGCGCCAGCAGCCCCGACAGGGATGGCACAGATACGCAGTATTTT.

This sequence joins TRBV5-6 and TRBJ2-3, with 7 bases fitting TRBD1. The junction had 10 bases not matched to a gene; V was cut back by 2 bases and J by 4 bases. Germline CDR1 is SGHDT and CDR2 is YYEEEE. This CDR3 is 16 amino acids long. This CDR3 reads CASSFLPRGQADTQYF. The DNA of the CDR3 is TGTGCCAGCAGCTTTCTCCCGAGGGGGCAGGCAGATACGCAGTATTTT.

This clone was counted ten times or more. V usage is TRBV7-6 and J usage is TRBJ1-1, with a weak D call TRBD1 (5 bases). The CDR3 runs 14 residues. Germline V gene sequence: CDR1 SGHVS, CDR2 FNYEAQ. With 5 bases removed from V and 2 bases from J, the gap between germline ends came to 12 bases. Here the CDR3 DNA reads TGTGCCAGCAGCCCTCTGGGGGGTAACACTGAAGCTTTCTTT. Translation: CASSPLGGNTEAFF.

This clone has more than one count but fewer than ten. The chain has TRBV5-1 and TRBJ1-4; D is perhaps TRBD1 (6 bases). Germline V lookup: CDR1 SGHRS, CDR2 YFSETQ. V gave up 3 bases and J gave up 6 bases, with 12 bases separating them. CDR3 length: 14 amino acids. CDR3: CASSSQGMDEKLFF. The CDR3 nucleotides are TGCGCCAGCAGCTCACAGGGTATGGATGAAAAACTGTTTTTT.

This chain connects TRBV4-1 to TRBJ2-7, with 9 nucleotides matching TRBD2. V shed 0 bases, J shed 4 bases, and the junction held 13 bases outside the gene matches. Germline CDR1 reads MGHRA; CDR2 reads YSYEKL. The CDR3 length is 18 residues. For the CDR3, the DNA is TGCGCCAGCAGCCAAGATAATAACGCGGGAGGGCCGAGATACGAGCAGTACTTC. This codes for CASSQDNNAGGPRYEQYF.

This chain connects TRBV25-1 to TRBJ2-1; 8 nucleotides align to TRBD1. This CDR3 contains 15 residues. Per germline, CDR1 MGHDK and CDR2 SYGVNS. V dropped 4 bases and J dropped 6; count of bases not matched to a gene: 8. The CDR3 coding sequence is TGTGCCAGCAGTGTCGGACAGGGAGGATCCAATGAGCAGTTCTTC. Amino acids: CASSVGQGGSNEQFF.

In this sample, this clone turned up a few times. This chain links TRBV2 with TRBJ1-1; D perhaps matches TRBD1 (5 bases). CDR1 is SNHLY, CDR2 FYNNEI, per germline. Trimming took off 4 bases at V and 1 base at J, with 13 bases between the two ends. CDR3 length equals 15 residues. The CDR3 reads CASSAMAGWNTEAFF. The CDR3 region has the DNA TGTGCCAGCAGTGCCATGGCAGGGTGGAACACTGAAGCTTTCTTT.

The rearrangement links TRBV19 to TRBJ2-2; TRBD2 agrees at 8 bases. V trimming: 7 bases; J trimming: 6 bases; junction bases outside the gene matches: 7. Per germline, CDR1 LNHDA and CDR2 SQIVND (reference sequence). The CDR3 runs 14 residues. The CDR3 reads CASMGTSRAGELFF. DNA for the CDR3: TGTGCCAGTATGGGGACTAGTAGGGCCGGGGAGCTGTTTTTT. The full variable domain, its missing parts supplied by reference TRBV19 and TRBJ2-2, is DGGITQSPKYLFRKEGQNVTLSCEQNLNHDAMYWYRQDPGQGLRLIYYSQIVNDFQKGDIAEGYSVSREKKESFPLTVTSAQKNPTAFYLCASMGTSRAGELFFGEGSRLTVL.